A single sample gave rise to the 27 T cell receptor beta chains below, sequenced in a study of blood T cell repertoires in COVID-19. TCRdb's copy holds only in-frame clones and misses some; the assay was immunoSEQ multiplex PCR. The sample records approximately 200,000 clones, 88% being singletons. The sequenced sample consisted of peripheral blood. The receptors come from a woman in her sixties with acute or convalescent COVID-19.

The chain links TRBV2 to TRBJ1-2; D is unresolved. Germline V gene lookup returns CDR1 SNHLY and CDR2 FYNNEI. The germline V and J ends were trimmed by 1 base and 7 bases, with 10 bases remaining between them. The CDR3 covers 13 residues. The DNA for the CDR3 is TGTGCCAGCAGTGAAGTTGTATACGGTGGCTACACCTTC. As protein: CASSEVVYGGYTF.

The CDR3 DNA sequence: TGTGCCAGTAGTATGTGGGGGACTAGCTCTTCTGACGGGGAGCTGTTTTTT. It is translated as CASSMWGTSSSDGELFF. The rearrangement links TRBV19 to TRBJ2-2; 9 bases fit TRBD2. The CDR3 is made up of 17 amino acids. The V gene's germline CDR1 is LNHDA and CDR2 SQIVND (reference sequence). Losses at the gene ends were 3 bases for V and 7 bases for J; bases not matched to a gene: 12.

The chain has TRBV15 and TRBJ2-7; tentative D call: TRBD2 (6 bases). The CDR3 totals 17 residues. Germline CDR1 reads LNHNV; CDR2 reads YYDKDF (reference sequence). Trimming took 5 bases from V and 4 from J, leaving 24 bases between them. The DNA of the CDR3 is TGTGCCACCAGCCGGGTAGGCGGGACGCCCGTGGGATACGAGCAGTACTTC. It translates to CATSRVGGTPVGYEQYF.

In its sample, this clone was seen a few times. V usage is TRBV27 and J usage is TRBJ1-5; D perhaps matches TRBD1 (6 bases). The V and J ends lost 5 bases and 2 bases respectively, with 13 bases between them. The CDR3 has 15 amino acids. Germline V gives CDR1 MNHEY, CDR2 SMNVEV (reference sequence). CDR3: CASSVQGIGNQPQHF. The CDR3 nucleotides are TGTGCCAGCAGTGTACAGGGAATAGGCAATCAGCCCCAGCATTTT.

This clone was detected a few times. The chain links TRBV3-1 (or the pseudogene TRBV3-2) to TRBJ1-2, with D uncertain. The CDR3 extends over 14 amino acids. The V end lost 1 base, the J end lost 2 bases, and 8 bases lay between the germline ends. Germline V gene lookup returns CDR1 LGHDT and CDR2 YNNKEL (reference sequence). The CDR3 region has the DNA TGTGCCAGCAGCCAAGGGCCTGTAAACTATGGCTACACCTTC. Protein product: CASSQGPVNYGYTF.

The chain couples TRBV6-4 to TRBJ2-2; the D gene is possibly TRBD2 (6 bases). V was shortened by 3 bases and J by 3 bases, with 20 bases between the two germline ends. Per germline, CDR1 MRHNA and CDR2 SNTAGT. This CDR3 has 18 residues. The CDR3 coding sequence is TGTGCCAGCAGTGAGTACTGGGTTGACCCGGGGGACACCGGGGAGCTGTTTTTT. This gives the protein CASSEYWVDPGDTGELFF.

The V gene is TRBV6-2 or TRBV6-3, the J gene TRBJ1-5, with D perhaps TRBD1 (5 bases). The germline gives CDR1 MNHEY, CDR2 SVGEGT. The CDR3 consists of 15 residues. Trimming removed 0 bases from V and 6 bases from J, with 12 bases in between. The CDR3 DNA sequence: TGTGCCAGCAGTTACTCCGGGGGGTTGGGTCAGCCCCAGCATTTT. Amino acid sequence: CASSYSGGLGQPQHF.

The rearrangement uses TRBV6-2 or TRBV6-3 and TRBJ2-1; 8 bases fit TRBD1. Germline assignment: CDR1 MNHEY and CDR2 SVGEGT. After removal of 6 bases from V and 6 bases from J, the junction contained 13 bases not matched to a gene. This CDR3 has 16 amino acids. CDR3: CASSLAGGGLVNEQFF. The CDR3 DNA reads as TGTGCCAGCAGCCTAGCAGGGGGCGGGTTGGTCAATGAGCAGTTCTTC.

This chain joins TRBV19 and TRBJ1-2; D is ambiguous. The ends were cut back, 5 bases at V and 4 bases at J, with 11 bases in the middle. This CDR3 comprises 13 residues. Germline CDR1 LNHDA, CDR2 SQIVND (reference sequence). As DNA, the CDR3 is TGTGCCAGTAGTCGTCGGGGTTCCTATGGCTACACCTTC. This codes for CASSRRGSYGYTF.

This clone was detected a few times. The chain employs TRBV3-1 (or the pseudogene TRBV3-2) and TRBJ2-1; 7 bases are a match to TRBD2. The CDR3 runs to 16 residues. The germline gives CDR1 LGHDT, CDR2 YNNKEL (reference sequence). V was clipped by 1 base and J by 0 bases; unmatched bases: 3. CDR3 in DNA: TGTGCCAGCAGCCAAGGCCGGACTAGCTCCTACAATGAGCAGTTCTTC. Translated: CASSQGRTSSYNEQFF.

The chain has TRBV5-1 and TRBJ2-7; weak D call: TRBD1 (6 bases). V dropped 0 bases and J dropped 2 bases, with 12 bases sitting between them. CDR1 SGHRS and CDR2 YFSETQ come from the germline V gene. The CDR3 covers 15 residues. The chain's CDR3 is CASSLAAQGPYEQYF. Written as DNA, the CDR3 is TGCGCCAGCAGCTTGGCCGCACAGGGCCCCTACGAGCAGTACTTC.

The rearrangement uses TRBV9 and TRBJ1-6; D call uncertain. Trimming stripped 1 base from V and 5 bases from J, with 7 bases between. CDR3 length: 14 residues. CDR1 and CDR2 (germline): SGDLS, YYNGEE. The CDR3 DNA follows: TGTGCCAGCAGCGTAACCCAGGATAATTCACCCCTCCACTTT. It encodes CASSVTQDNSPLHF.

V and J are TRBV6-5 and TRBJ1-2; 7 nucleotides align to TRBD1. J was trimmed by 8 bases and V by 7 bases; bases with no gene match: 16. Germline V CDR1 and CDR2: MNHEY, SVGAGI. The CDR3 is 15 amino acids. The CDR3 spells CASTTHQGVVRGYTF. For the CDR3, the DNA is TGTGCCAGCACCACACACCAGGGGGTTGTCCGGGGCTACACCTTC.

This chain links TRBV3-1 (or the pseudogene TRBV3-2) with TRBJ1-1; D is possibly TRBD1 (5 bases). The germline V gene encodes CDR1 LGHDT and CDR2 YNNKEL (reference sequence). V was pared by 0 bases and J by 6 bases, with 11 bases between. The CDR3 extends over 14 amino acids. The CDR3: CASSQDLRVAEAFF. As DNA, the CDR3 is TGTGCCAGCAGCCAAGATCTCAGGGTGGCTGAAGCTTTCTTT.

This clone was seen a single time. This rearrangement joins TRBV6-6 to TRBJ1-1; D is perhaps TRBD1 (6 bases). The germline V gene encodes CDR1 MNHNY and CDR2 SVGAGI (reference sequence). This CDR3 has 15 amino acids. Trimming removed 2 bases at V and 1 base at J, with 11 bases between. As DNA, the CDR3 is TGTGCCAGCAGTTACCCGACAGGAGAGAACACTGAAGCTTTCTTT. Its translation is CASSYPTGENTEAFF.

The chain employs TRBV19 and TRBJ2-3; maybe TRBD1 (5 bases). The CDR3 runs 14 residues. In germline, CDR1 is LNHDA, CDR2 SQIVND (reference sequence). V lost 4 bases, J lost 2 bases, and 10 bases lay in between. The CDR3 protein is CASSRAGHTDTQYF. The CDR3 DNA reads TGTGCCAGTAGTAGGGCAGGGCACACAGATACGCAGTATTTT.

This rearrangement joins TRBV27 to TRBJ1-5; TRBD1 is a possible D gene (5 bases). CDR1 is MNHEY and CDR2 is SMNVEV in the germline V gene (reference sequence). Trimming took off 8 bases at V and 4 bases at J, with 18 bases between the two ends. This CDR3 has 15 residues. The CDR3, as DNA: TGTGCCAGCCAGCGCAGGGAGGGAGAAAATCAGCCCCAGCATTTT. Amino acid sequence: CASQRREGENQPQHF.

The rearrangement links TRBV28 to TRBJ2-7; D may be TRBD1 (6 bases). V lost 8 bases, J lost 3 bases, and 17 bases lay in between. Germline CDR1 reads MDHEN; CDR2 reads SYDVKM. This CDR3 has 14 residues. The CDR3 bases are TGTGCCAGCTCCAGTGCAGGGGAGTTCTACGAGCAGTACTTC. Protein product: CASSSAGEFYEQYF.

This clone was recorded once. This chain connects TRBV7-8 to TRBJ2-5; TRBD1 matches 8 bases. This CDR3 is built from 13 residues. After removal of 5 bases from V and 4 bases from J, the junction contained 3 bases not matched to a gene. The germline gives CDR1 SGHVS, CDR2 FQNEAQ. The CDR3 region is CASSPDRGETQYF. The CDR3 DNA sequence: TGTGCCAGCAGCCCCGACAGGGGAGAGACCCAGTACTTC.

The chain has TRBV7-3 and TRBJ1-5; TRBD1 is a possible D gene (5 bases). The germline V gene encodes CDR1 SGHTA and CDR2 FQGTGA. This CDR3 contains 16 residues. The V gene lost 1 base and the J gene lost 5 bases, with 15 bases spanning the gap. CDR3 amino acids: CASSLRGYPTDQPQHF. The CDR3 DNA follows: TGTGCCAGCAGCTTAAGGGGCTACCCGACGGATCAGCCCCAGCATTTT.

J is TRBJ1-3 and V is TRBV2; weak D call: TRBD1 (6 bases). Germline V gene data show CDR1 as SNHLY and CDR2 as FYNNEI. V was pared by 6 bases and J by 2 bases, with 14 bases between. The CDR3 is made up of 15 amino acids. In DNA, the CDR3 is TGTGCCAGCAGACAGGGACGGAACCCTGGAAACACCATATATTTT. Translating it yields CASRQGRNPGNTIYF.

The genes are TRBV28 and TRBJ1-5, with TRBD1 matching over 7 bases. Germline loops: CDR1 MDHEN, CDR2 SYDVKM. V lost 5 bases to trimming and J lost 0 bases; unmatched junction nucleotides: 19. The CDR3 extends over 20 amino acids. CDR3 nucleotide sequence: TGTGCCAGCAGTGACCCTCGGGACAGTCTTCTCGGATATAGCAATCAGCCCCAGCATTTT. This gives the protein CASSDPRDSLLGYSNQPQHF.

The rearrangement joins TRBV28 to TRBJ2-7; D perhaps matches TRBD2 (5 bases). The V and J ends lost 2 bases and 0 bases respectively, with 11 bases between them. Germline V lookup: CDR1 MDHEN, CDR2 SYDVKM. The CDR3 has 15 residues. This CDR3 reads CASSLGLISSYEQYF. CDR3 sequence (DNA): TGTGCCAGCAGTTTAGGACTTATAAGCTCCTACGAGCAGTACTTC. Filled out from reference TRBV28 and TRBJ2-7, the complete variable domain reads DVKVTQSSRYLVKRTGEKVFLECVQDMDHENMFWYRQDPGLGLRLIYFSYDVKMKEKGDIPEGYSVSREKKERFSLILESASTNQTSMYLCASSLGLISSYEQYFGPGTRLTVT.

V usage is TRBV18 and J usage is TRBJ2-5; D gene ambiguous. Trimming took off 5 bases at V and 3 bases at J, with 13 bases between the two ends. CDR1 is KGHSH and CDR2 is LQKENI in the germline V gene. The CDR3 consists of 14 residues. The CDR3 protein is CASSIYGRKETQYF. The CDR3 DNA follows: TGTGCCAGCTCAATCTATGGCAGGAAAGAGACCCAGTACTTC.

The rearrangement uses TRBV7-9 and TRBJ2-1; 7 positions agree with TRBD2. Trimming removed 4 bases from V and 2 bases from J; junction bases left unmatched: 8. Germline V lookup: CDR1 SEHNR, CDR2 FQNEAQ (reference sequence). The CDR3 runs to 16 residues. DNA of the CDR3: TGTGCCAGCAGCTCACCAGCGGGACGAGCCTACAATGAGCAGTTCTTC. Its translation is CASSSPAGRAYNEQFF.

This rearrangement joins TRBV5-1 to TRBJ2-3, with 11 bases lining up with TRBD1. Germline V gives CDR1 SGHRS, CDR2 YFSETQ. The CDR3 is 16 amino acids. With V trimmed by 1 base and J by 3 bases, 4 bases remained unmatched. The CDR3 is CASSLSGTGGTDTQYF. CDR3 bases: TGCGCCAGCAGCTTGTCCGGGACAGGGGGAACAGATACGCAGTATTTT.

This chain uses TRBV24-1 with TRBJ2-2; 8 nucleotides line up with TRBD2. V shed 5 bases, J shed 4 bases, and the junction held 2 bases outside the gene matches. Germline CDR1 KGHDR, CDR2 SFDVKD. CDR3 length: 14 amino acids. CDR3 region: CATSVSGATGELFF. In DNA form, the CDR3 reads TGTGCCACCAGTGTTAGCGGGGCCACCGGGGAGCTGTTTTTT.